A single sample gave rise to the 20 T cell receptor beta chains below, sequenced in a study of blood T cell repertoires in COVID-19. Data came from immunoSEQ multiplex PCR; TCRdb stores just in-frame clones and leaves some out. Here the sample spans approximately 280,000 clones, about four fifths being singletons. Material: PBMCs or T cells enriched from blood (not recorded which). Receptors originate from a man in his forties who had been exposed to COVID-19.

This chain joins TRBV12-5 and TRBJ1-4; D may be TRBD1 (5 bases). Looked up from germline, CDR1 is LGHNT and CDR2 is FRNRAP. This CDR3 has 14 amino acids. The V and J ends lost 4 bases and 10 bases respectively, with 16 bases between them. The CDR3 DNA sequence: TGTGCTAGTGGTTATATAGGGGTGGCTGGAAAACTGTTTTTT. Encoded protein: CASGYIGVAGKLFF. Full variable domain (outside the CDR3, taken from reference TRBV12-5 and TRBJ1-4): DARVTQTPRHKVTEMGQEVTMRCQPILGHNTVFWYRQTMMQGLELLAYFRNRAPLDDSGMPKDRFSAEMPDATLATLKIQPSEPRDSAVYFCASGYIGVAGKLFFGSGTQLSVL.

The CDR3 sequence is CASSASGGRDTQYF. The CDR3 DNA sequence: TGTGCCAGCAGCGCATCGGGGGGCCGAGATACGCAGTATTTT. This chain uses TRBV9 with TRBJ2-3; D perhaps matches TRBD2 (7 bases). Germline V lookup: CDR1 SGDLS, CDR2 YYNGEE. The CDR3 runs to 14 residues. V was pared by 3 bases and J by 5 bases, with 13 bases between. Filled out from reference TRBV9 and TRBJ2-3, the complete variable domain reads DSGVTQTPKHLITATGQRVTLRCSPRSGDLSVYWYQQSLDQGLQFLIQYYNGEERAKGNILERFSAQQFPDLHSELNLSSLELGDSALYFCASSASGGRDTQYFGPGTRLTVL.

This chain uses TRBV5-6 with TRBJ2-5, with TRBD2 as a possible D gene (6 bases). The CDR3 spans 14 residues. Germline V gene data show CDR1 as SGHDT and CDR2 as YYEEEE. V lost 0 bases to trimming and J lost 6 bases, with 12 bases between them. The CDR3 region has the DNA TGTGCCAGCAGCTTGGGGCGGCGGGGCCAGACCCAGTACTTC. Amino acids: CASSLGRRGQTQYF.

The chain employs TRBV11-3 and TRBJ2-1, with D perhaps matching TRBD2 (6 bases). CDR1 SGHNT and CDR2 YENEEA come from the germline V gene. CDR3 size: 19 residues. Between the trimmed V and J ends, which lost 7 bases and 4 bases, there was a span of 29 bases. The CDR3 loop is CASTRISGLPVRPYNEQFF. The CDR3 DNA is TGTGCCAGCACCCGGATCTCGGGACTCCCGGTTAGACCATACAATGAGCAGTTCTTC.

The chain combines TRBV7-6 with TRBJ2-3, with D possibly TRBD2 on 6 matching bases. The CDR3 has 12 amino acids. CDR1 SGHVS and CDR2 FNYEAQ come from the germline V gene. Between the trimmed V and J ends, which lost 6 bases and 6 bases, there was a span of 10 bases. CDR3 bases: TGTGCCAGCAGTCCCGGAGGGGATACGCAGTATTTT. Encoded protein: CASSPGGDTQYF.

V usage is TRBV29-1 and J usage is TRBJ1-4; D is unclear. CDR3 length: 12 residues. Trimming left V 3 bases short and J 12 bases short, with 14 bases between. The germline gives CDR1 SQVTM, CDR2 ANQGSEA. CDR3 region: CSVERAGGQLFF. The CDR3 DNA sequence: TGCAGCGTTGAGCGTGCGGGTGGGCAACTGTTTTTT.

The gene calls are TRBV4-1 and TRBJ1-1, with D uncertain. Germline loops: CDR1 MGHRA, CDR2 YSYEKL. The CDR3 has 14 amino acids. V was cut by 1 base and J by 3 bases, with 9 bases left in between. CDR3 protein: CASSQGPGYTEAFF. The CDR3 region has the DNA TGCGCCAGCAGCCAAGGTCCGGGATACACTGAAGCTTTCTTT.

Details on this clone: Other nucleotide sequences in the sample specify the same CDR3. The chain uses TRBV29-1 and TRBJ2-2; 10 bases line up with TRBD2. CDR3 size: 14 residues. V lost 7 bases and J lost 1; bases outside the gene matches: 3. CDR1 is SQVTM, CDR2 ANQGSEA, per germline. The CDR3 loop is CSARTSGNTGELFF. DNA for the CDR3: TGCAGCGCACGGACTAGCGGGAACACCGGGGAGCTGTTTTTT.

V and J are TRBV28 and TRBJ2-7, with D unresolved. The CDR3 has 14 amino acids. Looked up from germline, CDR1 is MDHEN and CDR2 is SYDVKM. V was shortened by 0 bases and J by 7 bases, with 13 bases between the two germline ends. The CDR3: CASSLWGLVGEQYF. The CDR3 nucleotides are TGTGCCAGCAGTTTATGGGGCCTGGTAGGAGAGCAGTACTTC.

The chain carries TRBV6-6 and TRBJ2-5; TRBD2 might be the D (6 bases). Trimming took off 2 bases at V and 5 bases at J, with 6 bases between the two ends. The germline CDR1 and CDR2 sequences are MNHNY and SVGAGI (reference sequence). The CDR3 has 12 residues. The CDR3 loop reads CASSYGGETQYF. CDR3 DNA: TGTGCCAGCAGTTACGGGGGGGAGACCCAGTACTTC.

The chain recombines TRBV7-2 with TRBJ2-1; 8 bases are shared with TRBD2. CDR1 is SGHTA and CDR2 is FQGNSA in the germline V gene. CDR3 length: 18 amino acids. V gave up 2 bases and J gave up 9 bases; unmatched junction bases: 18. The CDR3, as DNA: TGTGCCAGCAGCTTACTACGGGGGGGTGCGGGAGTTACGAGTGAGCAGTTCTTC. This translates into CASSLLRGGAGVTSEQFF.

This chain connects TRBV30 to TRBJ2-1, with 12 bases identical to TRBD2. Germline V gene sequence: CDR1 GTSNPN, CDR2 SVGIG (reference sequence). This CDR3 contains 16 residues. Trimming at V came to 8 bases and at J to 1 base, leaving 9 bases not matched to a gene. This CDR3 is CALRLAGVASYNEQFF. CDR3 DNA: TGTGCCCTCCGACTAGCGGGAGTAGCGTCCTACAATGAGCAGTTCTTC.

This chain links TRBV30 with TRBJ1-1; D uncertain. V dropped 8 bases and J dropped 4 bases, with 14 bases sitting between them. CDR1 is GTSNPN and CDR2 is SVGIG in the germline V gene (reference sequence). The CDR3 spans 12 residues. The CDR3 sequence is CAAGWRSTEAFF. Written as DNA, the CDR3 is TGTGCCGCCGGGTGGCGGTCCACTGAAGCTTTCTTT.

This clone was found a few times. This chain uses TRBV27 with TRBJ1-6; 7 bases are shared with TRBD1. The length of the CDR3 is 16 residues. V shed 2 bases, J shed 5 bases, and the junction held 6 bases outside the gene matches. Germline V gene data show CDR1 as MNHEY and CDR2 as SMNVEV (reference sequence). CDR3 DNA: TGTGCCAGCAGTTTAAGGGGACAGCAGCATAATTCACCCCTCCACTTT. Translation gives CASSLRGQQHNSPLHF.

There are a few counts of this clone. The chain links TRBV10-1 to TRBJ1-3, with 7 bases matching TRBD1. V lost 7 bases, J lost 3 bases, and 9 bases stayed unmatched. CDR1 and CDR2 (germline): WNHNN, SYGVQD (reference sequence). This CDR3 has 15 residues. CDR3 coding DNA: TGCGCCAGCACCGGGGACAGAGAACGTGGAAACACCATATATTTT. Translated, it gives CASTGDRERGNTIYF.

The J gene is TRBJ2-2, the V gene TRBV7-3; TRBD2 aligns across 8 bases. J was trimmed by 6 bases and V by 1 base; bases with no gene match: 10. CDR1 and CDR2 (germline): SGHTA, FQGTGA. The CDR3 length is 17 residues. The CDR3 region is CASSLRAGATEAGELFF. CDR3 coding DNA: TGTGCCAGCAGCTTAAGAGCGGGGGCTACGGAGGCCGGGGAGCTGTTTTTT.

The V gene is TRBV7-3, the J gene TRBJ1-2; D is uncertain. V lost 5 bases and J 4 bases, leaving 20 bases between the germline ends. Germline CDR1 and CDR2: SGHTA and FQGTGA. There are 16 residues in the CDR3. In DNA, the CDR3 is TGTGCCAGCAGCCCCGGGGAAGGGTCGCTAGGCTATGGCTACACCTTC. Amino acids: CASSPGEGSLGYGYTF.

The rearrangement joins TRBV5-1 to TRBJ2-3, with D tentatively TRBD1 (6 bases). Germline loops: CDR1 SGHRS, CDR2 YFSETQ. Deletions cut 0 bases from V and 6 bases from J, with 14 bases between. CDR3 length equals 15 residues. For the CDR3, the DNA is TGCGCCAGCAGCTTGGGGCAGGGGATCGGGGATACGCAGTATTTT. Its translation is CASSLGQGIGDTQYF. The full variable domain, with the rest looked up from reference TRBV5-1 and TRBJ2-3, is KAGVTQTPRYLIKTRGQQVTLSCSPISGHRSVSWYQQTPGQGLQFLFEYFSETQRNKGNFPGRFSGRQFSNSRSEMNVSTLELGDSALYLCASSLGQGIGDTQYFGPGTRLTVL.

The J gene is TRBJ2-5, the V gene TRBV25-1; 7 bases match TRBD2. Germline V gene lookup returns CDR1 MGHDK and CDR2 SYGVNS. This CDR3 contains 14 residues. With V trimmed by 7 bases and J by 5 bases, 10 bases remained unmatched. The CDR3, as DNA: TGTGCCAGCATCGGTCGCGGGAGTGGGGAGACCCAGTACTTC. Translation: CASIGRGSGETQYF.

The rearrangement links TRBV20-1 to TRBJ2-1; D unresolved. CDR1 is DFQATT and CDR2 is SNEGSKA in the germline V gene (reference sequence). The length of the CDR3 is 11 residues. V was pared by 0 bases and J by 16 bases, with 13 bases between. CDR3 in DNA: TGCAGTGCTAGAGATCAGGAAATTGGATTCTTC. Translation: CSARDQEIGFF.